The clone carrying this TCR beta chain is medium-sized by share. All patients were treatment-naive before thyroid surgery. This sample was included in a study of metastatic and nonmetastatic thyroid tumors. TCRdb reanalyzed the PCR reads with MiXCR. The repertoire has some 21,000 clones, around 17% of them found once; the top ten carry roughly 20%. Per germline, CDR1 MNHNS and CDR2 SASEGT. Trimming took 6 bases from V and 10 from J, leaving 16 bases between them. This CDR3 has 14 amino acids. Input material: blood. The V call is TRBV6-1, the J call TRBJ1-6; a weak D match, TRBD1 (5 bases). The receptor's source is a male donor with papillary thyroid cancer or a benign thyroid nodule (not recorded which). Some clones in this sample may be carry-over from other donors' samples. CDR3 sequence reads: CASSQDRGISPLHF. CDR3 bases: TGTGCCAGCAGCCAAGACAGAGGGATCTCACCCCTCCACTTT.